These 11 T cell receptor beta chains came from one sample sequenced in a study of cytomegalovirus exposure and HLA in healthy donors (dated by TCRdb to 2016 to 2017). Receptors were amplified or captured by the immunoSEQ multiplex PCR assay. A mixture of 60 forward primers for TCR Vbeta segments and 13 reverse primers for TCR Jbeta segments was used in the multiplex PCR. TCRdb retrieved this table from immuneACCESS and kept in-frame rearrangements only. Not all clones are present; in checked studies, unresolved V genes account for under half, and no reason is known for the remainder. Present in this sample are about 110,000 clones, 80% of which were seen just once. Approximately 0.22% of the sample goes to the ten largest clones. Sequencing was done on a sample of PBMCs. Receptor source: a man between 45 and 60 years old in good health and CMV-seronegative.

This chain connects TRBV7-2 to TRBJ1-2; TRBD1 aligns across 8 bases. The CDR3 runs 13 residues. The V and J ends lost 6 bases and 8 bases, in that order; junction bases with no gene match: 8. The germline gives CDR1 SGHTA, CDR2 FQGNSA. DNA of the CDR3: TGTGCCAGCAGGTTTACCGGGACAGGAGGCTACACCTTC. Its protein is CASRFTGTGGYTF. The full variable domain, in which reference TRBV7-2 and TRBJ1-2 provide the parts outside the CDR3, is GAGVSQSPSNKVTEKGKDVELRCDPISGHTALYWYRQSLGQGLEFLIYFQGNSAPDKSGLPSDRFSAERTGGSVSTLTIQRTQQEDSAVYLCASRFTGTGGYTFGSGTRLTVV.

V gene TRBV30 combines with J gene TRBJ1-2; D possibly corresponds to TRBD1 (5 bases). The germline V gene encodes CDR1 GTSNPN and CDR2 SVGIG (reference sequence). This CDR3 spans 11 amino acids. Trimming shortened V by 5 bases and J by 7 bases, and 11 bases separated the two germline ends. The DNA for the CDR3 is TGTGCCTGGGTCTTAGGGGTTGGCTACACCTTC. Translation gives CAWVLGVGYTF.

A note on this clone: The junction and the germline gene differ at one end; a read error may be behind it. As DNA, the CDR3 is TGTGCCAGCAGCTTATTAGGAGGCTCCTATAATTCACCCTTCCACTTT. Translated, it gives CASSLLGGSYNSPFHF. The gene calls are TRBV7-9 and TRBJ1-6; D remains unclear. The CDR3 spans 16 residues. Germline CDR1 and CDR2: SEHNR and FQNEAQ (reference sequence).

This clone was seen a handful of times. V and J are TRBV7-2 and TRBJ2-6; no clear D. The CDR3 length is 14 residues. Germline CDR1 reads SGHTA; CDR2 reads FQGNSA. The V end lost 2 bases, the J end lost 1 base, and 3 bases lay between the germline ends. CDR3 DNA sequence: TGTGCCAGCAGCTTAATATCTGGGGCCAACGTCCTGACTTTC. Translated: CASSLISGANVLTF.

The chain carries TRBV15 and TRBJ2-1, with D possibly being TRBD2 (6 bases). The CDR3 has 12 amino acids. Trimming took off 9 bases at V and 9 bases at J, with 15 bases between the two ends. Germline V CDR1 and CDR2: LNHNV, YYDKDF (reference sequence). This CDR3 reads CATASDPLEQFF. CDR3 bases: TGTGCCACGGCTAGCGATCCTCTTGAGCAGTTCTTC.

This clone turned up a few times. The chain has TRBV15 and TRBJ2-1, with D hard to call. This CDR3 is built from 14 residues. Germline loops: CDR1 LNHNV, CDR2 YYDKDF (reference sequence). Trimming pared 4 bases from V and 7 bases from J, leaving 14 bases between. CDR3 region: CATSTLSLGNEQFF. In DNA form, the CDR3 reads TGTGCCACCAGCACCCTCTCCCTCGGGAATGAGCAGTTCTTC.

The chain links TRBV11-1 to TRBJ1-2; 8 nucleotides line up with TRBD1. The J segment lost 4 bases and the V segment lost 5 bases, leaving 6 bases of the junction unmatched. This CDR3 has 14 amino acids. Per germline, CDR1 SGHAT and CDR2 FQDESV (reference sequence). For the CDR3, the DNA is TGTGCCAGCAGCCCCGGACAGGGACCCTATGGCTACACCTTC. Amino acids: CASSPGQGPYGYTF.

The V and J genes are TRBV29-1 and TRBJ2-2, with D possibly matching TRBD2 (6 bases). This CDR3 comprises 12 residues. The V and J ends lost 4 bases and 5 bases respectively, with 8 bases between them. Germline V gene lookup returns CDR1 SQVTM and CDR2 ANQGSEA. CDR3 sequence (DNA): TGCAGCGTTGGGGAGGTGACCGGGGAGCTGTTTTTT. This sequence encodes CSVGEVTGELFF.

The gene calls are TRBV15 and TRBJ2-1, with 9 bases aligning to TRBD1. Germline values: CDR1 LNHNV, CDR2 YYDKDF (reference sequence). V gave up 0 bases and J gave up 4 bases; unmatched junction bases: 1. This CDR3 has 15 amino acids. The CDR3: CATSRETGGYNEQFF. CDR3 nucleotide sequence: TGTGCCACCAGCAGAGAGACAGGGGGTTACAATGAGCAGTTCTTC.

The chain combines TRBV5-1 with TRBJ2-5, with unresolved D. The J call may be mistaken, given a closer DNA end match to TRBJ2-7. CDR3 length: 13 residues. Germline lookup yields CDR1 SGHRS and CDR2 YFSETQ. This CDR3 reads CASTTERLYEQYF. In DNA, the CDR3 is TGCGCCAGCACCACAGAACGTTTGTACGAGCAGTACTTC.

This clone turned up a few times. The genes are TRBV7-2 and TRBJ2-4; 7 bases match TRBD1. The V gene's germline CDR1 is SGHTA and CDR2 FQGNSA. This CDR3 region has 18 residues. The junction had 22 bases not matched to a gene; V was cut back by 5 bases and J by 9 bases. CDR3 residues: CASSIHRTGRGVGGIQYF. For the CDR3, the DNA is TGTGCCAGCAGCATTCATAGGACAGGACGGGGAGTAGGAGGCATTCAGTACTTC.